Described below is a single T cell receptor (beta chain) sequence and its context. Antigen unknown. The entry originates in a study of cytomegalovirus exposure and HLA in healthy donors. The wider study: Earlier results showed roughly 120 million unique TCR beta sequences derived from 150 million to 200 million T cells. Study results and caveats: The listing of 150 to 200 TCR beta chains classed them as cytomegalovirus-associated. For most subjects, TCR beta sequences were reported to predict HLA-A and HLA-B alleles with accuracy.

With V trimmed by 7 bases and J by 2 bases, 19 bases remained unmatched. The CDR3 length is 19 residues. Germline V gene data show CDR1 as KGHSY and CDR2 as FQNENV. The PCR made use of 60 Vbeta and 13 Jbeta primers. Clones were sequenced by immunoSEQ multiplex PCR, and TCRdb holds only the in-frame ones, with some missing. The sample holds around 220,000 clones; 60% to 80% are singletons and the top ten take around 1.8%. The V and J genes are TRBV16 and TRBJ2-3; 9 bases are shared with TRBD2. The sample consisted of PBMCs. This sequence originates from a man younger than 35 in good health and CMV-seronegative. The DNA of the CDR3 is TGTGCCAGCAACGACAATCGCGGGGGACTAGCTGGTGACACAGATACGCAGTATTTT. Translated: CASNDNRGGLAGDTDTQYF.